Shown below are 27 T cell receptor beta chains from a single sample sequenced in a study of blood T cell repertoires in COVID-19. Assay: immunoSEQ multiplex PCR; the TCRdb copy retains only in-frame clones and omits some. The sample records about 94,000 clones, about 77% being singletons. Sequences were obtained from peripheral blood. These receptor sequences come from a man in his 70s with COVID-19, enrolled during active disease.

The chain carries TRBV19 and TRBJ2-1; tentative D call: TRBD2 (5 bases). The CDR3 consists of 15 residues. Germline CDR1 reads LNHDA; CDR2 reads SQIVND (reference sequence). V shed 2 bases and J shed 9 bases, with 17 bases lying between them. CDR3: CASSILASDLSEQFF. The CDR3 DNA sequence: TGTGCCAGTAGTATACTAGCTTCGGACCTGAGTGAGCAGTTCTTC.

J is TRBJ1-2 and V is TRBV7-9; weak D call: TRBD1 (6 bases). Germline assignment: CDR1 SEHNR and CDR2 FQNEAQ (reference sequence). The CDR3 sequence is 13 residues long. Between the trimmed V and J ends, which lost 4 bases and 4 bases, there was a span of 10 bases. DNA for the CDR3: TGTGCCAGCAGCTCTCGGACAGCCTATGGCTACACCTTC. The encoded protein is CASSSRTAYGYTF.

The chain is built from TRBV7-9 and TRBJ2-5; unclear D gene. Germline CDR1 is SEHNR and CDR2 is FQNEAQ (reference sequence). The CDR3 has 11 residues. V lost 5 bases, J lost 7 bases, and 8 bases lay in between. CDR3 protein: CASSESGTQYF. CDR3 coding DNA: TGTGCCAGCAGCGAGTCGGGGACCCAGTACTTC.

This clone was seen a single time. CDR3 residues: CASTPPGYFNYGYTF. CDR3 bases: TGTGCCAGTACCCCCCCAGGGTACTTTAACTATGGCTACACCTTC. The genes are TRBV19 and TRBJ1-2, with D maybe TRBD1 (5 bases). CDR3 length: 15 residues. Germline V lookup: CDR1 LNHDA, CDR2 SQIVND (reference sequence). Trimming took 7 bases from V and 1 from J, leaving 16 bases between them. The full variable domain, its missing parts supplied by reference TRBV19 and TRBJ1-2, is DGGITQSPKYLFRKEGQNVTLSCEQNLNHDAMYWYRQDPGQGLRLIYYSQIVNDFQKGDIAEGYSVSREKKESFPLTVTSAQKNPTAFYLCASTPPGYFNYGYTFGSGTRLTVV.

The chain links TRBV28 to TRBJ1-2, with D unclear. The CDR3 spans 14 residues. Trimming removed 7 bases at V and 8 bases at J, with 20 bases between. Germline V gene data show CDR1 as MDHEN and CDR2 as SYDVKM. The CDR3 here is CASMSPGMSSGYTF. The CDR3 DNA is TGTGCCAGCATGTCTCCGGGAATGAGCAGCGGCTACACCTTC.

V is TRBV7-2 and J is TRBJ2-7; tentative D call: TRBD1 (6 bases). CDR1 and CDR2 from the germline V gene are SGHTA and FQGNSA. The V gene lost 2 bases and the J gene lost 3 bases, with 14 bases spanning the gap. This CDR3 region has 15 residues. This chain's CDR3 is CASSLYGQGNYEQYF. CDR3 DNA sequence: TGTGCCAGCAGCTTATATGGTCAGGGGAACTACGAGCAGTACTTC.

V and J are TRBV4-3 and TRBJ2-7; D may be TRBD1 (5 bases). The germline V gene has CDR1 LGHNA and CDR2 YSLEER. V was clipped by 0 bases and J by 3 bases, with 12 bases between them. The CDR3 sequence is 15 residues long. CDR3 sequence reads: CASSQDIRQNYEQYF. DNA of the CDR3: TGCGCCAGCAGCCAAGATATCAGACAGAACTACGAGCAGTACTTC.

As DNA, the CDR3 is TGTGCCAGCTCACCACGGCAGAGGACAGCTATACAAGAGACCCAGTACTTC. It translates to CASSPRQRTAIQETQYF. The rearrangement joins TRBV18 to TRBJ2-5; D is possibly TRBD1 (6 bases). Germline values: CDR1 KGHSH, CDR2 LQKENI. The CDR3 runs 17 residues. Trimming took off 1 base at V and 2 bases at J, with 17 bases between the two ends.

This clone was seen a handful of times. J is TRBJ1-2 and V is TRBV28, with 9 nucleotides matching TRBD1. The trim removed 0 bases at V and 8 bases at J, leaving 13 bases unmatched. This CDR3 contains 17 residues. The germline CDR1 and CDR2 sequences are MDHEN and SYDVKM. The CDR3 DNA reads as TGTGCCAGCAGTTTATGGGGACAGGGCGCGATAGAGGGGGGCTACACCTTC. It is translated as CASSLWGQGAIEGGYTF.

The CDR3 protein is CASRRFYGYTF. As DNA, the CDR3 is TGTGCCAGTCGTCGGTTCTATGGCTACACCTTC. J is TRBJ1-2 and V is TRBV28; D ambiguous. V lost 9 bases and J 4 bases, leaving 9 bases between the germline ends. The CDR3 contains 11 residues. CDR1 and CDR2 from the germline V gene are MDHEN and SYDVKM.

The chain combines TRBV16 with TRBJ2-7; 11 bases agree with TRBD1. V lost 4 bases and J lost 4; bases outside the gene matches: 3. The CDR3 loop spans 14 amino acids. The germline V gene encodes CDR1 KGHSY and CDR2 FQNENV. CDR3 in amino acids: CASSPRDRGYEQYF. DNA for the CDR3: TGTGCCAGCAGCCCCCGGGACAGGGGGTACGAGCAGTACTTC.

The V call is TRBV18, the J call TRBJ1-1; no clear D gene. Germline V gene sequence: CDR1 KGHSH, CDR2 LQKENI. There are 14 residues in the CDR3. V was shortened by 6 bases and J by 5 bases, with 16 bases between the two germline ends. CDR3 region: CASSSREGITEAFF. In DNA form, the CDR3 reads TGTGCCAGCTCGTCGAGGGAGGGTATAACTGAAGCTTTCTTT.

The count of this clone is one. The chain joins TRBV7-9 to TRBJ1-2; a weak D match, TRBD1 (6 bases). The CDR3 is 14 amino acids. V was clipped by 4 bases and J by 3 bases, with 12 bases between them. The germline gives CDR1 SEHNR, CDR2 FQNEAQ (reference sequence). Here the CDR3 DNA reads TGTGCCAGCAGCTCTACAGGGCAGGACTATGGCTACACCTTC. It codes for CASSSTGQDYGYTF.

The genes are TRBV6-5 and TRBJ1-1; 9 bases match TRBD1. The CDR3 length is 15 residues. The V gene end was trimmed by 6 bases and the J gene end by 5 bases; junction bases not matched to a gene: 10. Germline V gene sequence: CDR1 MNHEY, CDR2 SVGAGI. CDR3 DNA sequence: TGTGCCAGCAGAACCGGGACAGGGATGGGGACTGAAGCTTTCTTT. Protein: CASRTGTGMGTEAFF.

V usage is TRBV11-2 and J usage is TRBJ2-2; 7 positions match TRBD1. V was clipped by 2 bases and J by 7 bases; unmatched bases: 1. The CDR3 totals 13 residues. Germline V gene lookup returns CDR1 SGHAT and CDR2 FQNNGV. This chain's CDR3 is CASSLRGLGELFF. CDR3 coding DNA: TGTGCCAGCAGCTTAAGGGGGCTCGGGGAGCTGTTTTTT.

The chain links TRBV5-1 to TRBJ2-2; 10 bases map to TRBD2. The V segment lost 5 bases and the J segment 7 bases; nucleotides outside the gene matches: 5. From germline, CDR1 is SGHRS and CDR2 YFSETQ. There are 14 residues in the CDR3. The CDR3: CASSLAGDGGELFF. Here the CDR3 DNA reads TGCGCCAGCAGTCTAGCGGGAGACGGCGGGGAGCTGTTTTTT. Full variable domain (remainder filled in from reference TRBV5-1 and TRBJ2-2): KAGVTQTPRYLIKTRGQQVTLSCSPISGHRSVSWYQQTPGQGLQFLFEYFSETQRNKGNFPGRFSGRQFSNSRSEMNVSTLELGDSALYLCASSLAGDGGELFFGEGSRLTVL.

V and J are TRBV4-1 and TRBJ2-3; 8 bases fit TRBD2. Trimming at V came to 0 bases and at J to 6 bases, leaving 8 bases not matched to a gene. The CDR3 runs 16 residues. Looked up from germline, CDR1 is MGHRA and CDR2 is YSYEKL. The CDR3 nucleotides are TGCGCCAGCAGCCAAGATCGAGCGGGAGTACGGGATACGCAGTATTTT. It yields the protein CASSQDRAGVRDTQYF.

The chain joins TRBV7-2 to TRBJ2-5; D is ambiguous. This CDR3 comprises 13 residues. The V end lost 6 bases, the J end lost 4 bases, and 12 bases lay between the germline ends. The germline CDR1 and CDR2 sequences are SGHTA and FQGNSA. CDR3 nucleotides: TGTGCCAGCAGGATGATCGTGGCAGAGACCCAGTACTTC. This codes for CASRMIVAETQYF.

CDR3 in DNA: TGTGCCAGCAATGTCCCCCGTGGCGGGAGCCGCACAGATACGCAGTATTTT. This encodes CASNVPRGGSRTDTQYF. The chain carries TRBV2 and TRBJ2-3, with 7 bases matching TRBD2. The CDR3 length is 17 residues. Germline V gene sequence: CDR1 SNHLY, CDR2 FYNNEI. With V trimmed by 7 bases and J by 1 base, 14 bases remained unmatched.

CDR3 region: CASGLESRGYTF. In nucleotides, the CDR3 is TGTGCTAGTGGGCTCGAGAGTCGTGGCTACACCTTC. The rearrangement uses TRBV12-5 and TRBJ1-2; D call uncertain. CDR3 length: 12 residues. The V and J ends lost 6 bases and 7 bases respectively, with 12 bases between them. The germline V gene has CDR1 LGHNT and CDR2 FRNRAP.

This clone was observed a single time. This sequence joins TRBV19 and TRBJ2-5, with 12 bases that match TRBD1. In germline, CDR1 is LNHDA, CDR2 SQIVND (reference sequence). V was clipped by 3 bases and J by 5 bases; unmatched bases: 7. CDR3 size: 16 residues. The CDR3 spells CASSIGDRGLGETQYF. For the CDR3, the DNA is TGTGCCAGTAGTATTGGGGACAGGGGGCTCGGGGAGACCCAGTACTTC.

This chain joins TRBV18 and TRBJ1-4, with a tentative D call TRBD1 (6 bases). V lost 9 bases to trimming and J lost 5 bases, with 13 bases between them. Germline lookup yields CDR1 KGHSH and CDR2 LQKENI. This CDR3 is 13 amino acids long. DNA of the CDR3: TGTGCCAGTCTTCGACAGGAGAATGAAAAACTGTTTTTT. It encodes CASLRQENEKLFF.

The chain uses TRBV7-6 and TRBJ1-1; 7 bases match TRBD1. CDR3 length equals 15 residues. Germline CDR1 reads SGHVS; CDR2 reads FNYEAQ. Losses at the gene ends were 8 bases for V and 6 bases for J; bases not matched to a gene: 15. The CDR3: CASSRRGGWGAEAFF. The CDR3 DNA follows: TGTGCCAGCTCAAGACGAGGGGGCTGGGGGGCTGAAGCTTTCTTT.

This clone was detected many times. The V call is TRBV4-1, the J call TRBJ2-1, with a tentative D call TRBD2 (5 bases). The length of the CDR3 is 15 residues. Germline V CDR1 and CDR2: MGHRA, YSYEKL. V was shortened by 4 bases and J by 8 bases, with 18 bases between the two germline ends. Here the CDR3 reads CASSLTRGSWDEQFF. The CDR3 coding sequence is TGCGCCAGCAGCCTGACACGAGGGTCGTGGGATGAGCAGTTCTTC.

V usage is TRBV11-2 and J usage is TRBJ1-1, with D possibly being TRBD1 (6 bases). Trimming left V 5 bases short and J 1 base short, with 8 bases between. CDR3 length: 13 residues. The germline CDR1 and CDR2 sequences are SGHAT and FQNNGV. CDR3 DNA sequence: TGTGCCAGCAGCGGGGGACAGAACACTGAAGCTTTCTTT. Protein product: CASSGGQNTEAFF.

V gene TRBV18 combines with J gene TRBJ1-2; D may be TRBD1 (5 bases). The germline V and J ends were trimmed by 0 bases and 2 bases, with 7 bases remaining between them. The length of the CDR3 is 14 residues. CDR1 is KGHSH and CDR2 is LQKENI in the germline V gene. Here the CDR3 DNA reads TGTGCCAGCTCACCACCGTGGGGCAACTATGGCTACACCTTC. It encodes CASSPPWGNYGYTF.

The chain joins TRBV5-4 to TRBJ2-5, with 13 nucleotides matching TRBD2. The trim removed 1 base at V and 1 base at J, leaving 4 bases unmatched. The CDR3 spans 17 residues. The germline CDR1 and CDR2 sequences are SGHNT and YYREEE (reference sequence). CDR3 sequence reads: CASSLPWTSGGQETQYF. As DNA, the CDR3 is TGTGCCAGCAGCTTGCCTTGGACTAGCGGGGGCCAAGAGACCCAGTACTTC.